This TCR beta chain was identified during a study of T cells after yellow fever vaccination. This clonotype appeared a few times. Its target is not known. Study-level points and caveats: The secondary T-cell response peaked on day 5, not day 15, but was weaker.

This CDR3 is built from 16 residues. Germline CDR1 DFQATT, CDR2 SNEGSKA (reference sequence). V was cut by 6 bases and J by 3 bases, with 21 bases left in between. TCRdb analysed the 5' RACE reads with MiXCR anew, one entry per CDR3 protein. The sample records 250,000 to 350,000 distinct CDR3 sequences, around 6.8% being singletons. This TCR came from a man between 18 and 35 years old who received the YFV17D yellow fever vaccine. The V gene is TRBV20-1, the J gene TRBJ1-5; perhaps TRBD1 as D (5 bases). Sequencing was performed on PBMCs, taken about 49 days after the first yellow fever vaccination. The CDR3: CSAGGNPGRNNQPQHF. The DNA for the CDR3 is TGCAGTGCCGGAGGAAACCCGGGACGGAACAATCAGCCCCAGCATTTT.